The 8 T cell receptor beta chains reported below all come from one sample, sequenced in a study of T cells in tumors after PD-1 blockade. Assay: immunoSEQ multiplex PCR; the TCRdb copy retains only in-frame clones and omits some. There are some 8,700 clones in the sample; roughly three fifths occur only once, and approximately 4.5% lies in the top ten. Sequencing used tumor tissue, obtained after anti-PD-1 treatment. The receptors originated from a human donor with basal cell carcinoma.

This clone came up once. V and J are TRBV5-4 and TRBJ2-4, with D possibly called TRBD1 or TRBD2 (5 bases each). CDR1 SGHNT and CDR2 YYREEE come from the germline V gene (reference sequence). The CDR3 contains 15 residues. V lost 4 bases, J lost 0 bases, and 11 bases lay in between. The CDR3 coding sequence is TGTGCCAGCAGCGGATCCGGGACAGCCAAAAACATTCAGTACTTC. Its protein product is CASSGSGTAKNIQYF.

The rearrangement uses TRBV6-5 and TRBJ2-7; a possible D gene is TRBD1 (5 bases). The CDR3 sequence is 13 residues long. Germline V CDR1 and CDR2: MNHEY, SVGAGI. With 6 bases removed from V and 4 bases from J, the gap between germline ends came to 13 bases. Written as DNA, the CDR3 is TGTGCCAGCAGACTTAATACAGGTTACGAGCAGTACTTC. Its protein product is CASRLNTGYEQYF.

CDR3 DNA sequence: TGCGCCAGCAGTGAGCGGGAGACGGGGACCTACGAGCAGTACTTC. Its translation is CASSERETGTYEQYF. This chain connects TRBV10-2 to TRBJ2-7, with D possibly being TRBD2 (6 bases). The CDR3 is 15 residues long. V was shortened by 2 bases and J by 2 bases, with 13 bases between the two germline ends. Germline assignment: CDR1 WSHSY and CDR2 SAAADI.

A single count supports this clone. J is TRBJ2-3 and V is TRBV5-1; D possibly corresponds to TRBD1 (6 bases). The CDR3 is made up of 17 amino acids. Germline V gives CDR1 SGHRS, CDR2 YFSETQ. The V and J ends lost 2 bases and 3 bases respectively, with 19 bases between them. CDR3 loop: CASSLRGQPSRTDTQYF. As DNA, the CDR3 is TGCGCCAGCAGCTTAAGGGGACAACCTAGTCGGACAGATACGCAGTATTTT.

The genes are TRBV3-1 (or the pseudogene TRBV3-2) and TRBJ2-3, with D possibly called TRBD1 or TRBD2 (5 bases each). Germline assignment: CDR1 LGHDT and CDR2 YNNKEL (reference sequence). The CDR3 is made up of 17 amino acids. V was cut by 0 bases and J by 2 bases, with 15 bases left in between. This CDR3 reads CASSQDSSWGYTDTQYF. The CDR3, as DNA: TGTGCCAGCAGCCAAGATTCTAGCTGGGGCTACACAGATACGCAGTATTTT.

This chain joins TRBV5-6 and TRBJ2-5; D is uncertain. Trimming removed 4 bases from V and 2 bases from J, with 3 bases in between. The length of the CDR3 is 11 residues. Germline V gene lookup returns CDR1 SGHDT and CDR2 YYEEEE. The CDR3, as DNA: TGTGCCAGCAGCAGACAAGAGACCCAGTACTTC. It is translated as CASSRQETQYF.

To note about this clone: Other DNA sequences of this sample code for an identical CDR3. The chain carries TRBV7-9 and TRBJ1-2, with D hard to call. Trimming left V 0 bases short and J 4 bases short, with 3 bases between. Per the germline V gene, CDR1 is SEHNR and CDR2 is FQNEAQ (reference sequence). The CDR3 covers 12 residues. The CDR3 protein is CASSLAPYGYTF. CDR3 nucleotides: TGTGCCAGCAGCTTAGCACCCTATGGCTACACCTTC.

The sample holds one count of this clone. This chain connects TRBV7-2 to TRBJ2-1; 7 bases agree with TRBD2. V was pared by 4 bases and J by 1 base, with 7 bases of the junction left unmatched. The CDR3 has 16 amino acids. The germline gives CDR1 SGHTA, CDR2 FQGNSA. DNA for the CDR3: TGTGCCAGCAGCTCCCAGGCGGGGGTATCCTACAATGAGCAGTTCTTC. Translated, it gives CASSSQAGVSYNEQFF.